This is a list of T cell receptor beta chains from one sample in a study of blood T cells in healthy people across ages. Each CDR3 protein gets one entry after TCRdb re-called the 5' RACE reads with MiXCR. The table includes 1.5 million to 2 million distinct CDR3 sequences, 28% detected once. Sequenced input: blood. These receptors were collected from a woman in her twenties or thirties in good health. CDR3s include the opening cysteine and the closing phenylalanine or tryptophan. Fields, in order: D gene, V gene, J gene, clone size, CDR3 protein, CDR3 DNA. The D gene is left open where the match is weak. The size field is filled for only some rows; it gives once, few, many or a size class.

>-|TRBV30|TRBJ2-5|-
CAWSVTSPDQETQYF
TGTGCCTGGAGTGTAACGAGTCCAGACCAAGAGACCCAGTACTTC
>TRBD1|TRBV28|TRBJ2-1|-
CASSLPQTGWGKREQFF
TGTGCCAGCAGCCTCCCCCAGACAGGGTGGGGTAAGCGTGAGCAGTTCTTC
>-|TRBV2|TRBJ1-4|once
CASSQLTTNEKLFF
TGTGCCAGCAGTCAGCTTACAACTAATGAAAAACTGTTTTTT
>-|TRBV9|TRBJ2-5|-
CASSVGSRGNRGETQYF
TGTGCCAGCAGCGTAGGTTCTCGGGGCAACCGAGGGGAGACCCAGTACTTC
>-|TRBV6-1|TRBJ2-3|-
CASSVSTIPDTQYF
TGTGCCAGCAGTGTATCGACAATCCCAGATACGCAGTATTTT
>-|TRBV5-1|TRBJ2-7|many
CASSSGTRRDEQYF
TGCGCCAGCAGCTCCGGGACACGCAGGGACGAGCAGTACTTC
>-|TRBV5-1|TRBJ2-3|few
CASTYGGDTQYF
TGCGCCAGCACCTATGGTGGAGATACGCAGTATTTT
>-|TRBV11-2|TRBJ2-1|-
CASSSSRGAYNEQFF
TGTGCCAGCAGCTCCTCACGTGGGGCCTACAATGAGCAGTTCTTC
>-|TRBV11-3|TRBJ2-7|-
CASSAKAGVRYEQYF
TGTGCCAGCAGCGCGAAAGCAGGGGTAAGATACGAGCAGTACTTC
>-|TRBV15|TRBJ2-1|many
CATSRVSGSYNEQFF
TGTGCCACCAGCAGAGTTTCGGGATCGTACAATGAGCAGTTCTTC
>-|TRBV12-3/TRBV12-4|TRBJ2-1|-
CASTAFFNEQFF
TGTGCCAGCACGGCCTTCTTCAATGAGCAGTTCTTC
>-|TRBV20-1|TRBJ2-3|-
CSARVGPTTDTQYF
TGCAGTGCTAGAGTGGGCCCTACGACAGATACGCAGTATTTT
>-|TRBV12-3/TRBV12-4|TRBJ1-2|-
CAIRDIFHYGYTF
TGTGCCATCCGGGACATATTCCACTATGGCTACACCTTC
>-|TRBV28|TRBJ1-2|-
CASHSKGANYGYTF
TGTGCCAGTCACTCAAAAGGGGCTAACTATGGCTACACCTTC
>-|TRBV7-3|TRBJ2-3|-
CASSPKPLGTQYF
TGTGCCAGCAGCCCCAAGCCTTTAGGTACGCAGTATTTT